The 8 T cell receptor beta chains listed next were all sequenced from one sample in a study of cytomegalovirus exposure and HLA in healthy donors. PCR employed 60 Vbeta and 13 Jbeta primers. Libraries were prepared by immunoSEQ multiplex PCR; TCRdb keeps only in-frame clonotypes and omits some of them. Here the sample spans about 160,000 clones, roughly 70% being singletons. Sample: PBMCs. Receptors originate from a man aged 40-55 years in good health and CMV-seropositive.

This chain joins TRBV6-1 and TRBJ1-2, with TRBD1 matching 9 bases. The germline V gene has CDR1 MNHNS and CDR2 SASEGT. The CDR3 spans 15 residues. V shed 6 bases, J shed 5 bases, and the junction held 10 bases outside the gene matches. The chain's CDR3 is CASSPVGTGKYGYTF. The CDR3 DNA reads TGTGCCAGCAGCCCAGTCGGGACAGGGAAATATGGCTACACCTTC.

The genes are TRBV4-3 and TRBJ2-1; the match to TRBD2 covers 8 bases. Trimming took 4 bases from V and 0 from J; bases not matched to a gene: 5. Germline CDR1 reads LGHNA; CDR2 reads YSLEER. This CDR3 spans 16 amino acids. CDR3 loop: CASSRSRGGSYNEQFF. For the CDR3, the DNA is TGCGCCAGCAGCCGGAGTCGGGGGGGCTCCTACAATGAGCAGTTCTTC.

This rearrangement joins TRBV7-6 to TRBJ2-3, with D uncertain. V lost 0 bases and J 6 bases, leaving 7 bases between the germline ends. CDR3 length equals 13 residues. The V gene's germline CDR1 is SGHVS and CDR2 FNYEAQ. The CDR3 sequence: CASSLALSDTQYF. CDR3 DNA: TGTGCCAGCAGCTTAGCCCTTTCGGATACGCAGTATTTT.

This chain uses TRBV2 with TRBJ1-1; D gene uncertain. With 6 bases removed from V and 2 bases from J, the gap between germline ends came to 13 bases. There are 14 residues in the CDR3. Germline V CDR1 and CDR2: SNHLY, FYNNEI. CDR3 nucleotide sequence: TGTGCCAGCAGCATACGTGGTAGAAACACTGAAGCTTTCTTT. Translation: CASSIRGRNTEAFF.

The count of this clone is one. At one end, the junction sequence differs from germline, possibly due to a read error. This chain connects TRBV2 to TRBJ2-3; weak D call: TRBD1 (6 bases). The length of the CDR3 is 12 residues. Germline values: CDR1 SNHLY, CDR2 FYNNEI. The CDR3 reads CASSEGQNTQYF. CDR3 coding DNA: TGTGCCAGCAGTGAGGGACAAAATACACAGTATTTT.

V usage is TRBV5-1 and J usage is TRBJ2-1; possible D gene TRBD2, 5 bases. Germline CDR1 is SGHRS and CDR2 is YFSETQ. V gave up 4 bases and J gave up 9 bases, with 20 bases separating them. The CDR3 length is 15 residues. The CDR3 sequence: CASSTSSVASGEQFF. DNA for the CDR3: TGCGCCAGCAGCACATCCTCGGTAGCGTCGGGTGAGCAGTTCTTC.

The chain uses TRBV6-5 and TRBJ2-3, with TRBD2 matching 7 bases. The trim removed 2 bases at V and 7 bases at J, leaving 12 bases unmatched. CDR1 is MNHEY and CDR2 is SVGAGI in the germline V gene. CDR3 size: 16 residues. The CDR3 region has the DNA TGTGCCAGCAGTTACGGTTCGCGGGGGACCCTGAATACGCAGTATTTT. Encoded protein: CASSYGSRGTLNTQYF.

The CDR3 nucleotides read TGTGCCAGCAGTTACTCGCGGGGACGCGGGGATACGCAGTATTTT. Translated, it gives CASSYSRGRGDTQYF. V is TRBV6-5 and J is TRBJ2-3; D possibly corresponds to TRBD2 (6 bases). Germline assignment: CDR1 MNHEY and CDR2 SVGAGI. Trimming removed 0 bases at V and 6 bases at J, with 13 bases between. CDR3 length: 15 residues.